The 3 T cell receptor beta chains below come from one sample, sequenced in a study of PD-1 blockade in mismatch repair-deficient tumors. Measured with immunoSEQ multiplex PCR; TCRdb has only the in-frame clones, and not every one. The table lists 75,000 to 85,000 clones, more than 65% of them singletons. The source was peripheral blood, collected 12 weeks after starting pembrolizumab. Source of these receptors: an adult with mismatch repair-deficient cancer.

This sequence joins TRBV13 and TRBJ1-2; TRBD1 is a possible D gene (6 bases). Trimming cost V 5 bases and J 2 bases, with 12 bases left between them. Germline V gene sequence: CDR1 PRHDT, CDR2 FYEKMQ (reference sequence). CDR3 length: 14 residues. The CDR3 loop reads CASSPGTSNYGYTF. The CDR3 DNA sequence: TGTGCCAGCAGCCCCGGGACATCGAACTATGGCTACACCTTC.

V is TRBV7-9 and J is TRBJ2-5, with 7 bases identical to TRBD2. Trimming cost V 2 bases and J 3 bases; bases outside gene matches: 9. CDR1 SEHNR and CDR2 FQNEAQ come from the germline V gene (reference sequence). CDR3 length: 16 amino acids. CDR3: CASSLKRRREEETQYF. The CDR3 nucleotides are TGTGCCAGCAGCTTAAAACGTCGACGGGAGGAAGAGACCCAGTACTTC.

This chain connects TRBV2 to TRBJ2-7; D gene ambiguous. The CDR3 runs to 16 residues. The V end lost 5 bases, the J end lost 5 bases, and 22 bases lay between the germline ends. Per germline, CDR1 SNHLY and CDR2 FYNNEI. The CDR3, as DNA: TGTGCCAGCAGTCTATATTTACTGGACCCGCTCCACGAGCAGTACTTC. This codes for CASSLYLLDPLHEQYF.